What follows is one T cell receptor (beta chain) and its context. The data derive from a study of T cell changes during pregnancy in multiple sclerosis. Produced via immunoSEQ multiplex PCR; TCRdb's table is partial and in-frame only. The data hold some 94,000 clones, with under 95% observed a single time. V dropped 5 bases and J dropped 4; count of bases not matched to a gene: 9. The germline CDR1 and CDR2 sequences are LNHDA and SQIVND (reference sequence). The length of the CDR3 is 17 residues. The rearrangement uses TRBV19 and TRBJ2-1; 12 positions agree with TRBD2. Material: peripheral blood, obtained in the first trimester of pregnancy. The sequence was collected from a female donor with multiple sclerosis, enrolled in a pregnancy study. The CDR3 coding sequence is TGTGCCAGTAGTTCCTCCGGGACTAGCGGGCTTTACAATGAGCAGTTCTTC. The encoded protein is CASSSSGTSGLYNEQFF.